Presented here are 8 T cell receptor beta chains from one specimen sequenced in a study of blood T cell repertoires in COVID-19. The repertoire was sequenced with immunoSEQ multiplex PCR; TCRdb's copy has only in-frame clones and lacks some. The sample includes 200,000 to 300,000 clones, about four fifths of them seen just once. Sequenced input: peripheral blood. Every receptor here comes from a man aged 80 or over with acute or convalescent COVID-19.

This chain's CDR3 is CAWSRMEGQPQHF. The CDR3, as DNA: TGTGCCTGGAGCCGAATGGAGGGACAGCCCCAGCATTTT. The rearrangement joins TRBV30 to TRBJ1-5; unclear D gene. The V end lost 3 bases, the J end lost 7 bases, and 13 bases lay between the germline ends. CDR3 length: 13 residues. Germline V gene lookup returns CDR1 GTSNPN and CDR2 SVGIG (reference sequence). Based on the CDR3 plus reference TRBV30 and TRBJ1-5, the full variable domain is SQTIHQWPATLVQPVGSPLSLECTVEGTSNPNLYWYRQAAGRGLQLLFYSVGIGQISSEVPQNLSASRPQDRQFILSSKKLLLSDSGFYLCAWSRMEGQPQHFGDGTRLSIL.

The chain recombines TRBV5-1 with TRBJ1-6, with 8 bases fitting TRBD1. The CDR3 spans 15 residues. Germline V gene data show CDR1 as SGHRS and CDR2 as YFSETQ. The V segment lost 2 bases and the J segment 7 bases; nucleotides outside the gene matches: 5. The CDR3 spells CASSFVDRVNSPLHF. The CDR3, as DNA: TGCGCCAGCAGCTTCGTGGACAGGGTGAATTCACCCCTCCACTTT. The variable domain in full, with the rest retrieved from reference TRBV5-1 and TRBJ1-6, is KAGVTQTPRYLIKTRGQQVTLSCSPISGHRSVSWYQQTPGQGLQFLFEYFSETQRNKGNFPGRFSGRQFSNSRSEMNVSTLELGDSALYLCASSFVDRVNSPLHFGNGTRLTVT.

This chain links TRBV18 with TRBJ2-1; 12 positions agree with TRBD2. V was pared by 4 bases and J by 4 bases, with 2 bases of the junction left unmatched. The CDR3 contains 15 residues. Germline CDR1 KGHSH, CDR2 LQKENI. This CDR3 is CASSRTSGMYNEQFF. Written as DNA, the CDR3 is TGTGCCAGCTCACGGACTAGCGGGATGTACAATGAGCAGTTCTTC.

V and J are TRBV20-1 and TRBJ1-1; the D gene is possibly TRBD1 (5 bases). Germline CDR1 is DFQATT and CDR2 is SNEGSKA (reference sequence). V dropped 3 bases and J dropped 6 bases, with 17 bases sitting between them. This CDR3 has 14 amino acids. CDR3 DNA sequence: TGCAGTGCTAGTGCACGTTCCAGGGTGGCTGAAGCTTTCTTT. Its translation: CSASARSRVAEAFF.

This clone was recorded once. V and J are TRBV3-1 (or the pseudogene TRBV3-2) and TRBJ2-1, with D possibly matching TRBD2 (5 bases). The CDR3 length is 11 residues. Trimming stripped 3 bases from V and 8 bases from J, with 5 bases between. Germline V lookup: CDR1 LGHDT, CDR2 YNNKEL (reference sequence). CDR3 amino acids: CASSQGDEQFF. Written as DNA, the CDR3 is TGTGCCAGCAGCCAGGGAGATGAGCAGTTCTTC.

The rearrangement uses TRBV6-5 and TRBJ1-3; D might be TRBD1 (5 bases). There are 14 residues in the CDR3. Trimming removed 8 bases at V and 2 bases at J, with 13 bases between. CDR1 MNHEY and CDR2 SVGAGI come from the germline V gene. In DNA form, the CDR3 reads TGTGCCAGCGGCCCAGGGTCTCCTGGAAACACCATATATTTT. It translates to CASGPGSPGNTIYF.

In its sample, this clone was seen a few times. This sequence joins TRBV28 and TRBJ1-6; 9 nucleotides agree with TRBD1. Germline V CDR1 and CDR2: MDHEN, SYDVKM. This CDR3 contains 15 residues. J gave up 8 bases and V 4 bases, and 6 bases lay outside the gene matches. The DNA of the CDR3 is TGTGCCAGCAGTTCCGGGGACAGGGTTTATTCACCCCTCCACTTT. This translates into CASSSGDRVYSPLHF.

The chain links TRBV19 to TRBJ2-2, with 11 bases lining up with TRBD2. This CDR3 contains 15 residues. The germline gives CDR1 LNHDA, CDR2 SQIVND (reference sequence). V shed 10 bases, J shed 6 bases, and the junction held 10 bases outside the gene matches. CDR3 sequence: CATRSGGALSGELFF. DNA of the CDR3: TGTGCCACCCGTAGCGGGGGGGCTCTGTCCGGGGAGCTGTTTTTT. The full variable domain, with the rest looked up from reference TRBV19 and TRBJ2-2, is DGGITQSPKYLFRKEGQNVTLSCEQNLNHDAMYWYRQDPGQGLRLIYYSQIVNDFQKGDIAEGYSVSREKKESFPLTVTSAQKNPTAFYLCATRSGGALSGELFFGEGSRLTVL.